This T cell receptor beta chain is from a study of CD8 T cells in ankylosing spondylitis. General study findings and limits: Ankylosing spondylitis blood appeared to carry a characteristic TCR beta motif of roughly eight highly homologous variants. Matched ankylosing spondylitis synovial fluid reportedly contained a significantly enriched population of disease-linked clones. Within peripheral blood, clones linked to disease were CD8+ and relatively rare.

This CDR3 has 14 residues. Germline V gene lookup returns CDR1 DFQATT and CDR2 SNEGSKA (reference sequence). The V segment lost 3 bases and the J segment 8 bases; nucleotides outside the gene matches: 5. This clonotype has just a few counts. As yet, its antigen is unknown. In making TCR beta libraries, quantitative 5'-RACE with molecular barcodes was used. TCRdb itself ran the 5' RACE reads through MiXCR, one entry per CDR3 protein. The sample yields some 250,000 distinct CDR3 sequences, approximately 24% seen once. The sequenced material came from blood, either unsorted or a sorted T cell fraction (not recorded which). The chain recombines TRBV20-1 with TRBJ2-1; 12 bases are a match to TRBD2. The TCR originated in a male donor with ankylosing spondylitis or in good health (not recorded which). CDR3 bases: TGCAGTGCTAGTACTAGCGGGGGGCTTGATGAGCAGTTCTTC. Protein: CSASTSGGLDEQFF.